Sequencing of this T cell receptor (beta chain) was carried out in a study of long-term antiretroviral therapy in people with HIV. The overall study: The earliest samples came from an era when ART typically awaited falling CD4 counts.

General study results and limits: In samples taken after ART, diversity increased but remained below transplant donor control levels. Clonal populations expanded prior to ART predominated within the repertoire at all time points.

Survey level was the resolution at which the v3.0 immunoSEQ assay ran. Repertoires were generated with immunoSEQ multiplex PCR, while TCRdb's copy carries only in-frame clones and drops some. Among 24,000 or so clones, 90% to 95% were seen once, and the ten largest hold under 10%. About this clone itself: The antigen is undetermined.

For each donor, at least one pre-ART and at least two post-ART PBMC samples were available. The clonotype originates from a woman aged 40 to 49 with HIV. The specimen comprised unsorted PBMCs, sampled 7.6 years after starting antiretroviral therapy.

The CDR3 nucleotides read TGCGCCAGCATGGGGAACACTGAAGCTTTCTTT. This encodes CASMGNTEAFF. V is TRBV5-1 and J is TRBJ1-1; D gene unclear. V shed 6 bases and J shed 1 base, with 4 bases lying between them. CDR1 is SGHRS and CDR2 is YFSETQ in the germline V gene. The CDR3 contains 11 residues. Full variable domain (remainder filled in from reference TRBV5-1 and TRBJ1-1): KAGVTQTPRYLIKTRGQQVTLSCSPISGHRSVSWYQQTPGQGLQFLFEYFSETQRNKGNFPGRFSGRQFSNSRSEMNVSTLELGDSALYLCASMGNTEAFFGQGTRLTVV.